These T cell receptor beta chains were read from a single sample in a study of OX40 agonist ivuxolimab in advanced cancers. Clones were read by immunoSEQ multiplex PCR, and TCRdb kept only the in-frame ones, dropping some. The repertoire holds 45,000 to 50,000 clones, roughly 90% seen once, with 10% to 15% in the top ten. This specimen consisted of CD4+ or CD8+ T cells sorted from blood, obtained in a trial of the OX40 agonist ivuxolimab. The receptors come from an adult with an advanced solid tumor such as melanoma, head and neck, liver or kidney cancer. The CDR3 runs from the conserved cysteine through the conserved F or W. Each record gives: CDR3 DNA, CDR3 protein, V gene, D gene, CDR3 length, clone size, J gene. A D gene is named only where the DNA matches it firmly. Clone size is stated in some rows and not others, as once, few, many or a class when expanded.

TGCAGCGTTGGTCAGGGACGGAACCTCTACGAGCAGTACTTC | CSVGQGRNLYEQYF | TRBV29-1 | . | 14 | few | TRBJ2-7
TGCGCCAGCAGCCAAGGAGTGGTCAGGACCGGGGAGCTGTTTTTT | CASSQGVVRTGELFF | TRBV4-1 | . | 15 | . | TRBJ2-2
TGTGCCAGCCAAGAGGGGGTCTTTTCAACAGATACGCAGTATTTT | CASQEGVFSTDTQYF | TRBV19 | . | 15 | . | TRBJ2-3
TGTGCCAGCAGTTACGACAGGGGAACCTACGAGCAGTACTTC | CASSYDRGTYEQYF | TRBV28 | TRBD1 | 14 | . | TRBJ2-7
TGCGCCAGCAGCCCCGGTGGGACAGCCAATTCACCCCTCCACTTT | CASSPGGTANSPLHF | TRBV4-3 | TRBD1 | 15 | . | TRBJ1-6
TGTGCCAGCAGGGACCGGGACAGACTTGAAGCTTTCTTT | CASRDRDRLEAFF | TRBV2 | TRBD1 | 13 | . | TRBJ1-1
TGCAGCGTTGAAGGAGGGCAAGGAAACACCATATATTTT | CSVEGGQGNTIYF | TRBV29-1 | . | 13 | . | TRBJ1-3
TGTGCCAGTACCCCGACTAGTTTCACGGAGACCCAGTACTTC | CASTPTSFTETQYF | TRBV19 | . | 14 | . | TRBJ2-5
TGTGCCAGCAGCCAAGCCACGCAGTTAGGGGACATAGAAAAGGGAGCTTTCTTT | CASSQATQLGDIEKGAFF | TRBV4-2 | . | 18 | . | TRBJ1-1
TGTGCCAGCCGAGTTACTAGCGGGAGGGTATATACGCAGTATTTT | CASRVTSGRVYTQYF | TRBV28 | TRBD2 | 15 | . | TRBJ2-3
TGTGCCAGCAGCTTGGCACTACTCGGGTACACCGGGGAGCTGTTTTTT | CASSLALLGYTGELFF | TRBV5-6 | . | 16 | . | TRBJ2-2
TGTGCCAGCAGCGAACAGGGATGGAATCAGCCCCAGCATTTT | CASSEQGWNQPQHF | TRBV25-1 | . | 14 | . | TRBJ1-5
TGTGCCAGCAGCGCGGGAGGCCCTATCTACAATGAGCAGTTCTTC | CASSAGGPIYNEQFF | TRBV9 | TRBD2 | 15 | once | TRBJ2-1
TGTGCCAGCAGCTTCGCGGGGGAAACAGATACGCAGTATTTT | CASSFAGETDTQYF | TRBV7-6 | TRBD2 | 14 | . | TRBJ2-3
TGTGCCAGCAGCCCTAGCGTTTCTTCCTACGAGCAGTACTTC | CASSPSVSSYEQYF | TRBV7-2 | . | 14 | once | TRBJ2-7
TGTGCCTGGAAACTCACGCGAGGAAACACTGAAGCTTTCTTT | CAWKLTRGNTEAFF | TRBV30 | . | 14 | . | TRBJ1-1
TGTGCCGTCGCCCATAATAACCTTAAAGCTTTCTTT | CAVAHNNLKAFF | TRBV19 | . | 12 | . | TRBJ1-1
TGTGCCACCAGCAGAGAGTCTAAGGTCGTTGTTGATACGCAGTATTTT | CATSRESKVVVDTQYF | TRBV15 | . | 16 | . | TRBJ2-3
TGTGCCAGCATGAAGTATCAGACCCAGTACTTC | CASMKYQTQYF | TRBV2 | . | 11 | once | TRBJ2-5
TGCGCCAGCAGCCAAGCGGGACTGAAAAACACTGAAGCTTTCTTT | CASSQAGLKNTEAFF | TRBV4-3 | . | 15 | . | TRBJ1-1
TGTGCCAGCAGCGTAGTGGCGGGGGGCTACGAGCAGTACTTC | CASSVVAGGYEQYF | TRBV9 | TRBD2 | 14 | . | TRBJ2-7
TGTGCCAGCAGGCTGGGAGGTGAGCAGTTCTTC | CASRLGGEQFF | TRBV6-6 | . | 11 | . | TRBJ2-1
TGTGCCAGCAGCGTAGCCGGCGGGACCGGGGAGCTGTTTTTT | CASSVAGGTGELFF | TRBV9 | . | 14 | . | TRBJ2-2
TGTGCCAGAGGGGACAGGGGAAACGAGCAGTACTTC | CARGDRGNEQYF | TRBV2 | TRBD1 | 12 | . | TRBJ2-7
TGTGCCAGCAGCGCATCGGCCGGGTGGACTGAAGCTTTCTTT | CASSASAGWTEAFF | TRBV7-6 | . | 14 | . | TRBJ1-1
TGTGCCAGCAGCCCGCTCCTCGAAAGCTACGAGCAGTACTTC | CASSPLLESYEQYF | TRBV14 | . | 14 | . | TRBJ2-7
TGTGCCAGCAGTTACTCAGGGGGCTCGGGCCTCTACGAGCAGTACTTC | CASSYSGGSGLYEQYF | TRBV6-5 | TRBD1 | 16 | . | TRBJ2-7
TGCGCCAGCAGCCAAGCGGATCGGGACTTCTACGAGCAGTACTTC | CASSQADRDFYEQYF | TRBV4-3 | . | 15 | . | TRBJ2-7
TGTGCTAGTGGTTTGTCCCCCGGACGGTTAGGTGTGGAGACCCAGTACTTC | CASGLSPGRLGVETQYF | TRBV12-5 | . | 17 | . | TRBJ2-5
TGCAGTGCGGCAGGGGGGCGAATCTACGAGCAGTACTTC | CSAAGGRIYEQYF | TRBV29-1 | . | 13 | few | TRBJ2-7
TGTGCCAGCAGCCAAGTATGGGGGGTAGGGTTGAACACTGAAGCTTTCTTT | CASSQVWGVGLNTEAFF | TRBV14 | . | 17 | . | TRBJ1-1
TGTGCCAGCAGCCTGGACGAGCAGTACTTC | CASSLDEQYF | TRBV5-8 | . | 10 | . | TRBJ2-7
TGTGCCAGCAGCTCGGGGACAGCAAGCTCCTACGAGCAGTACTTC | CASSSGTASSYEQYF | TRBV7-9 | TRBD1 | 15 | . | TRBJ2-7
TGTGCCAGCAGTTTCACAGGGGGGTCCCTCAATGAGCAGTTCTTC | CASSFTGGSLNEQFF | TRBV27 | TRBD1 | 15 | . | TRBJ2-1
TGTGCCAGCAGCCCAGCGGGAGGGCCAGATACGCAGTATTTT | CASSPAGGPDTQYF | TRBV7-3 | TRBD2 | 14 | . | TRBJ2-3
TGTGCCAGCAGTTTATGGGGGGACCCCAGCAATGAGCAGTTCTTC | CASSLWGDPSNEQFF | TRBV27 | . | 15 | . | TRBJ2-1
TGTGCCAGCAGCACCCGCGGCGCGGGGGGCGGAGAGACCCAGTACTTC | CASSTRGAGGGETQYF | TRBV5-4 | TRBD2 | 16 | . | TRBJ2-5
TGTGCCAGCAGTTACGGAAGCAATCAGCCCCAGCATTTT | CASSYGSNQPQHF | TRBV6-5 | . | 13 | . | TRBJ1-5
TGTGCCAGCAGTTACGGGTTAAGGAATGAGCAGTTCTTC | CASSYGLRNEQFF | TRBV6-5 | . | 13 | . | TRBJ2-1
TGTGCCAGCAGTTACACCATTTTGTCCACGGGCACTGAAGCTTTCTTT | CASSYTILSTGTEAFF | TRBV6-6 | . | 16 | . | TRBJ1-1
TGTGCCAGCAGCCAAGGTAACACTGAAGCTTTCTTT | CASSQGNTEAFF | TRBV4-2 | . | 12 | few | TRBJ1-1
TGCGCCAGCAGCTTGTTTGGGACACCATCCTACGAGCAGTACTTC | CASSLFGTPSYEQYF | TRBV5-1 | . | 15 | once | TRBJ2-7
TGTGCCAGCAGCTACAGGGGAGACAATGAGCAGTTCTTC | CASSYRGDNEQFF | TRBV9 | TRBD1 | 13 | . | TRBJ2-1
TGCGCCAGCAGCTTGGCTGCAGGAAACACTGAAGCTTTCTTT | CASSLAAGNTEAFF | TRBV5-1 | . | 14 | . | TRBJ1-1
TGTGCCATTAAGGGACATGGCTACACCTTC | CAIKGHGYTF | TRBV19 | . | 10 | . | TRBJ1-2
TGTGCCAGCAGCGTAGACCTGAGACGGGACACCCGCACAGATACGCAGTATTTT | CASSVDLRRDTRTDTQYF | TRBV9 | . | 18 | . | TRBJ2-3